Below, one T cell receptor beta chain is given with its context. This sample stems from a study of blood T cell repertoires in COVID-19. Across the study: Collection of acute and convalescent COVID-19 samples took place in the United States, Italy and Spain. Nucleic acid was either cDNA or gDNA, and it came from T cells, B-cell-depleted T cells, or PBMCs.

Methods used by the authors: Counts of nucleated cells, estimated from reference gene primer amplification, were obtained. Here immunoSEQ multiplex PCR was the method, and the copy in TCRdb shows in-frame clones only, minus some. V, J and clone size derive from that table, while D and trimming were established from the DNA sequence. The sample includes roughly 150,000 clones, more than 65% seen only once; the top ten take 11% to 15%. Deletions cut 4 bases from V and 3 bases from J, with 13 bases between. CDR3 size: 14 residues. From germline, CDR1 is SGHRS and CDR2 YFSETQ. This sequence was found in a woman of 80 years or more with acute or convalescent COVID-19. The J gene is TRBJ2-5, the V gene TRBV5-1, with TRBD1 as a possible D gene (5 bases). Sequencing was done on a sample of peripheral blood. The CDR3 loop reads CASSRQIGEETQYF. CDR3 bases: TGCGCCAGCAGCCGACAGATTGGTGAAGAGACCCAGTACTTC.